These 6 T cell receptor beta chains originate from one sample sequenced in a study of blood T cells in healthy people across ages. For the second PCR, which ran for about 7 to 11 cycles, a sample-barcoded 5' primer and a J-beta primer mix were used. TCRdb independently ran MiXCR on the 5' RACE reads; one entry per CDR3 protein. Of about 1.4 million distinct CDR3 sequences detected, 59% appear once; the ten largest clones hold 6.5% to 8%. Specimen: blood. The receptors shown here come from a man between 18 and 35 years old in good health.

The rearrangement links TRBV27 to TRBJ1-4, with D tentatively TRBD1 (5 bases). Deletions cut 11 bases from V and 3 bases from J, with 16 bases between. The germline V gene has CDR1 MNHEY and CDR2 SMNVEV (reference sequence). The CDR3 covers 14 residues. The CDR3 region has the DNA TGTGCCGGTAAAAGGGGACTCCCTAATGAAAAACTGTTTTTT. Protein: CAGKRGLPNEKLFF.

The chain is built from TRBV6-5 and TRBJ2-7; the D gene could be TRBD1 or TRBD2 (5 bases each). The length of the CDR3 is 14 residues. V gave up 6 bases and J gave up 5 bases, with 17 bases separating them. The V gene's germline CDR1 is MNHEY and CDR2 SVGAGI. CDR3 DNA: TGTGCCAGCAGCTGGGACCTCCGAGCCCACGAGCAGTACTTC. Amino acid sequence: CASSWDLRAHEQYF.

This clonotype was seen many times. The V call is TRBV29-1, the J call TRBJ1-1; D is unresolved. The CDR3 covers 16 residues. Germline V gene sequence: CDR1 SQVTM, CDR2 ANQGSEA. The germline V and J ends were trimmed by 0 bases and 6 bases, with 20 bases remaining between them. The CDR3: CSVEDSGRSRRSEAFF. CDR3 coding DNA: TGCAGCGTTGAAGATTCGGGGAGATCCCGACGGTCTGAAGCTTTCTTT.

The genes are TRBV6-2 or TRBV6-3 and TRBJ2-1, with TRBD2 matching over 8 bases. Germline lookup yields CDR1 MNHEY and CDR2 SVGEGT. The trim removed 5 bases at V and 4 bases at J, leaving 7 bases unmatched. The CDR3 runs to 15 residues. The CDR3: CASSPSGSRYNEQFF. As DNA, the CDR3 is TGTGCCAGCAGTCCAAGCGGGAGCCGGTACAATGAGCAGTTCTTC.

The chain recombines TRBV15 with TRBJ2-6; D possibly corresponds to TRBD2 (5 bases). The germline V gene has CDR1 LNHNV and CDR2 YYDKDF (reference sequence). The CDR3 loop spans 16 amino acids. Trimming took off 1 base at V and 0 bases at J, with 7 bases between the two ends. CDR3 protein: CATSRGGASGANVLTF. CDR3 in DNA: TGTGCCACCAGCAGAGGGGGAGCCTCTGGGGCCAACGTCCTGACTTTC.

This chain links TRBV4-1 with TRBJ2-1; D might be TRBD1 (6 bases). Germline values: CDR1 MGHRA, CDR2 YSYEKL. V was shortened by 1 base and J by 10 bases, with 8 bases between the two germline ends. The CDR3 is 12 residues long. The CDR3 DNA is TGCGCCAGCAGCCAAGGTGACAGGGAGCAGTTCTTC. It translates to CASSQGDREQFF.